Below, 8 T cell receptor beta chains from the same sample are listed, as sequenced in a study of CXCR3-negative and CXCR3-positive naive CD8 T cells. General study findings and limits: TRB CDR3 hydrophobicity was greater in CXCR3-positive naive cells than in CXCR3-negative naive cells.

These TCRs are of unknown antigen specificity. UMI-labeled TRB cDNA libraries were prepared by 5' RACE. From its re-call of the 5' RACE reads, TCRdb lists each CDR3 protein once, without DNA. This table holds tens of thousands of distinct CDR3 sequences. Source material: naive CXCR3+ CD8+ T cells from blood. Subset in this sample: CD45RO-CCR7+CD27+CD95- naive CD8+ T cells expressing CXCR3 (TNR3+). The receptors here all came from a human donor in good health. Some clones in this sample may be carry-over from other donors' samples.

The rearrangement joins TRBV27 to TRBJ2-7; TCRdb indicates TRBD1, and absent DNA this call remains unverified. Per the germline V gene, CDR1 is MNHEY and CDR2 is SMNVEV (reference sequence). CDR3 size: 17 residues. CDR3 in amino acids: CASSLRQPIAYSYEQYF.

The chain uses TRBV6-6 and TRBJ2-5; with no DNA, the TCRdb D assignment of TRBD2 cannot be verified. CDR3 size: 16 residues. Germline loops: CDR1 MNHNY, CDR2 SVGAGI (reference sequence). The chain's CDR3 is CASSYSKTGLRETQYF.

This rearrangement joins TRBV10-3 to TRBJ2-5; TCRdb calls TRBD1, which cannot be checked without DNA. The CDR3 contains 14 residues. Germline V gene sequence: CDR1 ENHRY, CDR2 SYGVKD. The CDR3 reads CAIRLTGEQETQYF.

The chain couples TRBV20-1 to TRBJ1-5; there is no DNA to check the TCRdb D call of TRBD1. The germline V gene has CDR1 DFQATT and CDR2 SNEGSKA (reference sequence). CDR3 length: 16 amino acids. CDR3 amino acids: CSASPDLEIGNQPQHF.

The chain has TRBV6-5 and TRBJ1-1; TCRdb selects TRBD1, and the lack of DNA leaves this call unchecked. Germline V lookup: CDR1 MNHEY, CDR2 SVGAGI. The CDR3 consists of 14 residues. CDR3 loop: CASSYTGGWTEAFF.

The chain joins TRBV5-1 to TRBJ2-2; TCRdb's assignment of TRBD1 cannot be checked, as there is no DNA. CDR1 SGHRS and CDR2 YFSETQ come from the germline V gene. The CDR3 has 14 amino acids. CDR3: CASAGGSNTGELFF.

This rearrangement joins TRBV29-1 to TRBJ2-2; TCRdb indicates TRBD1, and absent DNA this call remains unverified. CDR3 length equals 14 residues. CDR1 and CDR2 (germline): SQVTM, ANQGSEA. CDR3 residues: CSVEQGPGTGELFF.

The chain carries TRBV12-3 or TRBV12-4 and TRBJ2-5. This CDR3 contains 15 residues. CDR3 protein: CASSLFRSYQETQYF.